This T cell receptor beta chain was obtained from a study of human T cells and chemical hapten exposure. Study details: A 2 cm by 2 cm inner upper arm patch received 2% DPC for sensitization. Findings of the study overall: Sensitizing with DPC caused no change in TCRs above 1 in 1000 frequency.

Remarks on this clonotype: The antigen remains unidentified.

Per germline, CDR1 MDHEN and CDR2 SYDVKM. The CDR3 has 10 amino acids. Deletions cut 3 bases from V and 6 bases from J, with 3 bases between. The time point is: patch test 3, about 24 weeks after DPC sensitization. The treatment was: therapeutic diphenylcyclopropenone sensitization with weekly scalp DPC. In TCRdb, the RACE reads were re-called with MiXCR into one record per CDR3 protein. The repertoire holds just over 95,000 distinct CDR3 sequences, with 27% as singletons. The chain is built from TRBV28 and TRBJ2-7; D unclear. Sequencing used whole blood, obtained in connection with sensitization to the hapten diphenylcyclopropenone (DPC). The clonotype originates from a man aged 35 to 55 with alopecia areata. Some clones in this sample may be carry-over from other donors' samples. The DNA for the CDR3 is TGTGCCAGCAGTTTTACCGAGCAGTACTTC. This codes for CASSFTEQYF.